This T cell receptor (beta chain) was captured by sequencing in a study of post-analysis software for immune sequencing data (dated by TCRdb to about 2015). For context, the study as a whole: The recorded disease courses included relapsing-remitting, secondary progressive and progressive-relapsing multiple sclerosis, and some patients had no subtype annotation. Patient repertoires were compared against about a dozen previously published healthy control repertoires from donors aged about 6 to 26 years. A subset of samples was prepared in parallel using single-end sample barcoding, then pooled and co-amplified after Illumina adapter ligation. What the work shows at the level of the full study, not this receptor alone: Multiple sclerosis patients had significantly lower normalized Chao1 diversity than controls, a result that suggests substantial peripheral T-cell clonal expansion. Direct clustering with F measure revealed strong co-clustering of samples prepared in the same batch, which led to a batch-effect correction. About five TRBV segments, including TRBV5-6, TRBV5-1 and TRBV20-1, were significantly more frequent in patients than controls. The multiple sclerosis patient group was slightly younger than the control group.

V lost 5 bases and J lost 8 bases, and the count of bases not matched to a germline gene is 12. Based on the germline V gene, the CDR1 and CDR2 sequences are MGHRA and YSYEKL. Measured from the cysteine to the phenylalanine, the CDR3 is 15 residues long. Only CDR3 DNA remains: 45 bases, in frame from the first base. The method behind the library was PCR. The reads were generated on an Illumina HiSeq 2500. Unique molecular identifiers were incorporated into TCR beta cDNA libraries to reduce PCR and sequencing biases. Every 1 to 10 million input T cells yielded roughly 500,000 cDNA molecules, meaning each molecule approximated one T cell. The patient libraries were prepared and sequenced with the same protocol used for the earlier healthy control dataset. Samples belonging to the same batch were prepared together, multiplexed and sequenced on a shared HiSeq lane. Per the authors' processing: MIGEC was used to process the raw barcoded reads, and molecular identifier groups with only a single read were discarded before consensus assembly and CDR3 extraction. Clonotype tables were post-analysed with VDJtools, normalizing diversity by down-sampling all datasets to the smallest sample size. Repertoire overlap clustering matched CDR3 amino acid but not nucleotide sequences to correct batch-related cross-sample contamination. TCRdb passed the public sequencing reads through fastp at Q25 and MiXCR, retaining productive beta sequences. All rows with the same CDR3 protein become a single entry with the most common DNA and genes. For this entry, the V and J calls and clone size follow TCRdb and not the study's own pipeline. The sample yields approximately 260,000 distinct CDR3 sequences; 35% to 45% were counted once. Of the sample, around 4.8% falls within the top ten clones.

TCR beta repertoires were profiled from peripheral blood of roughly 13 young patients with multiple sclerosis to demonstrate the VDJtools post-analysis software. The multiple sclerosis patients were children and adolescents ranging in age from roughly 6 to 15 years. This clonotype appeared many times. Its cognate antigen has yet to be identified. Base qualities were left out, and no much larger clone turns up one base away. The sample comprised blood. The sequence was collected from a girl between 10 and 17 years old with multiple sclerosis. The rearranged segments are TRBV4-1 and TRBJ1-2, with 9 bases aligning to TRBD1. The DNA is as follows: TGCGCCAGCAGCAAGACCTGGACAGGGGTTAACGGCTACACCTTC. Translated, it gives CASSKTWTGVNGYTF.